Detailed here is one T cell receptor (beta chain). Its target is not known. This sample stems from a study of cytomegalovirus exposure and HLA in healthy donors. Study-level results: Presence/absence analysis assumed near-uniform sequencing depth across donors. It was likely that a cluster of highly shared sequence variants was a sequencing artifact. In vitro confirmation showed a few CMV-associated chains to be CMV antigen specific.

PCR employed 60 Vbeta and 13 Jbeta primers. Assay used: immunoSEQ multiplex PCR; TCRdb lists only in-frame clones, some missing. The sample contains 110,000 or so clones, approximately 69% of which appear only once. Germline V lookup: CDR1 LNHNV, CDR2 YYDKDF (reference sequence). V shed 1 base and J shed 5 bases, with 11 bases lying between them. This CDR3 contains 14 residues. The chain joins TRBV15 to TRBJ1-1, with D perhaps matching TRBD1 (5 bases). The sample consisted of PBMCs. This receptor was identified in a woman aged 40 to 55 in good health and CMV-seropositive. CDR3 sequence: CATSRVGGVTEAFF. In nucleotides, the CDR3 is TGTGCCACCAGCAGAGTGGGGGGAGTTACTGAAGCTTTCTTT.